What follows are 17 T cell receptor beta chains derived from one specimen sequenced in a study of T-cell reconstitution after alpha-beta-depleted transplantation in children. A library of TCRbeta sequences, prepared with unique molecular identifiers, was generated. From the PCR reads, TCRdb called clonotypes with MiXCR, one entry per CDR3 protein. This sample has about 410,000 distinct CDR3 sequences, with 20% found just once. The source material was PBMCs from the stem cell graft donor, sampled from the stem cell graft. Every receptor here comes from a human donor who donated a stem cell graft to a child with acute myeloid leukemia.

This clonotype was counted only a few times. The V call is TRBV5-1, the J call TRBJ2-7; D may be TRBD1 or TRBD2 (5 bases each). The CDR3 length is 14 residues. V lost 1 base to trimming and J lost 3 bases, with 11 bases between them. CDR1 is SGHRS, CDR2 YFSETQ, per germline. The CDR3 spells CASSLRGEIYEQYF. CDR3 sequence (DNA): TGCGCCAGCAGCTTGAGAGGGGAAATCTACGAGCAGTACTTC.

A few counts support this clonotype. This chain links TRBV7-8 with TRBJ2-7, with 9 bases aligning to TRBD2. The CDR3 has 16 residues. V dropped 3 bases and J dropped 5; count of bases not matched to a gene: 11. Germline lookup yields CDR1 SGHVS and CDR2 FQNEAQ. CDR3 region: CASSFNSGRANNEQYF. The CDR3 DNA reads TGTGCCAGCAGCTTTAATAGCGGGAGAGCAAATAACGAGCAGTACTTC. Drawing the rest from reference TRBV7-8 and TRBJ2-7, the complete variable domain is GAGVSQSPRYKVAKRGQDVALRCDPISGHVSLFWYQQALGQGPEFLTYFQNEAQLDKSGLPSDRFFAERPEGSVSTLKIQRTQQEDSAVYLCASSFNSGRANNEQYFGPGTRLTVT.

CDR3 DNA sequence: TGTGCCAGCAGTTTACGACAGGGAATGTCCGGGGAGCTGTTTTTT. It yields the protein CASSLRQGMSGELFF. The rearrangement joins TRBV6-5 to TRBJ2-2, with TRBD1 matching over 7 bases. The ends lost 4 bases at V and 6 bases at J; junction bases unmatched: 8. Germline CDR1 and CDR2: MNHEY and SVGAGI. This CDR3 spans 15 amino acids.

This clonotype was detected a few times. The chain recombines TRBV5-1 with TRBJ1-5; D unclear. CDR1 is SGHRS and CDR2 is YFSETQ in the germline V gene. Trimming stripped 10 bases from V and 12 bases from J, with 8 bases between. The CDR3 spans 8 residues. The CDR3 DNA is TGCGCCGTCCCTAGCCAGCATTTT. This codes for CAVPSQHF.

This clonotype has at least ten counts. The CDR3 region has the DNA TGCAGCGTTTGGGACCGCTATGGCTACACCTTC. Its protein is CSVWDRYGYTF. The chain is built from TRBV29-1 and TRBJ1-2; a possible D gene is TRBD1 (5 bases). The CDR3 spans 11 residues. Deletions cut 5 bases from V and 4 bases from J, with 8 bases between. The germline V gene has CDR1 SQVTM and CDR2 ANQGSEA.

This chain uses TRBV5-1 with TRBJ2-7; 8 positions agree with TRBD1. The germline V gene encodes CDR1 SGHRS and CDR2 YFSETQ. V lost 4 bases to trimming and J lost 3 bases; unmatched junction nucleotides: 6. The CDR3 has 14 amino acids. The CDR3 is CASSMDREVYEQYF. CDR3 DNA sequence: TGCGCCAGCAGCATGGACAGGGAAGTCTACGAGCAGTACTTC.

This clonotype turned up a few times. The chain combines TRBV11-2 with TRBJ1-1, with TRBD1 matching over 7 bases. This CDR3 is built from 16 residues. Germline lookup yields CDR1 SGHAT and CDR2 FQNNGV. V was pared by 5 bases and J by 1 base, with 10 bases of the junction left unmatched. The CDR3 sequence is CASSPRDSKGNTEAFF. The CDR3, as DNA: TGTGCCAGCAGCCCGCGGGACAGTAAAGGGAACACTGAAGCTTTCTTT.

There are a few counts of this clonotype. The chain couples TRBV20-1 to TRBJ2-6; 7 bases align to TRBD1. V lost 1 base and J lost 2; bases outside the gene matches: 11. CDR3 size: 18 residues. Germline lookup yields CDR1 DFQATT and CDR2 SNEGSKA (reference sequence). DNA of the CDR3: TGCAGTGCTAGAGGATATGGTGTAGGGGGCGCTGGGGCCAACGTCCTGACTTTC. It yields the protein CSARGYGVGGAGANVLTF.

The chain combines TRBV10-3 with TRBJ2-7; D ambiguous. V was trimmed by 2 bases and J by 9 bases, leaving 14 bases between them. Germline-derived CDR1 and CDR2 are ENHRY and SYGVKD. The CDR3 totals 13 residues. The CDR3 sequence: CAISEPPGYGQYF. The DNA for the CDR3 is TGTGCCATCAGTGAGCCGCCCGGGTATGGGCAGTACTTC.

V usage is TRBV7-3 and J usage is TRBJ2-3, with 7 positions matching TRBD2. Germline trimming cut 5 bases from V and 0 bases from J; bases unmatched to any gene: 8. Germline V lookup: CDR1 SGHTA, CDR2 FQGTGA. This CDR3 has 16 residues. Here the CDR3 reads CASSASSGGSTDTQYF. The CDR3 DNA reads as TGTGCCAGCAGCGCATCTAGCGGAGGGAGCACAGATACGCAGTATTTT.

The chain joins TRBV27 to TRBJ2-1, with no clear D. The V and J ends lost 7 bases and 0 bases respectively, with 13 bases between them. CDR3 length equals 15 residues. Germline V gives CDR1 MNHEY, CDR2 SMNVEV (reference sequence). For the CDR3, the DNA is TGTGCCAGCAAATGGCAGGCTCACTCCTACAATGAGCAGTTCTTC. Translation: CASKWQAHSYNEQFF.

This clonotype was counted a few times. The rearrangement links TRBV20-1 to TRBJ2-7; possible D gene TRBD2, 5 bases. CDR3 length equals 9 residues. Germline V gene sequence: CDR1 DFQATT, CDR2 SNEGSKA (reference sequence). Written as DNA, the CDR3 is TGCAGCCTAGCTGGCGAGCAGTACTTC. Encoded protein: CSLAGEQYF.

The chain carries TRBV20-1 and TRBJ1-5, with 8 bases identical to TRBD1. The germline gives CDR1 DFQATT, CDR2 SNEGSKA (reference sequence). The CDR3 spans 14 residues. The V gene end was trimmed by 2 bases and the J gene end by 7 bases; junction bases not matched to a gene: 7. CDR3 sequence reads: CSARSGQGRQPQHF. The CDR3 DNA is TGCAGTGCTAGATCAGGACAGGGTCGGCAGCCCCAGCATTTT.

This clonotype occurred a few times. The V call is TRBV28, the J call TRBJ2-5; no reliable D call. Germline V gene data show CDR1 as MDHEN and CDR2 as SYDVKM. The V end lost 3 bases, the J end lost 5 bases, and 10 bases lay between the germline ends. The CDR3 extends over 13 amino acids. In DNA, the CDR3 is TGTGCCAGCAGTTTTGCTAATCGGGAGACCCAGTACTTC. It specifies CASSFANRETQYF.

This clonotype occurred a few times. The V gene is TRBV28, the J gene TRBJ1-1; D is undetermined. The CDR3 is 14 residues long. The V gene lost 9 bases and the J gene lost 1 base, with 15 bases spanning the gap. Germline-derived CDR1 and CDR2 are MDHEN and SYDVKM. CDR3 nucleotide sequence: TGTGCCAGTCTTATTGCCCTATCGAACACTGAAGCTTTCTTT. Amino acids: CASLIALSNTEAFF.

The CDR3 protein is CAISERGPSGGSYNEQFF. The DNA of the CDR3 is TGTGCCATCAGTGAGCGGGGCCCTAGCGGGGGCTCCTACAATGAGCAGTTCTTC. The V gene is TRBV10-3, the J gene TRBJ2-1; the match to TRBD2 covers 10 bases. The germline CDR1 and CDR2 sequences are ENHRY and SYGVKD. The junction had 7 bases not matched to a gene; V was cut back by 2 bases and J by 0 bases. The CDR3 spans 18 residues.

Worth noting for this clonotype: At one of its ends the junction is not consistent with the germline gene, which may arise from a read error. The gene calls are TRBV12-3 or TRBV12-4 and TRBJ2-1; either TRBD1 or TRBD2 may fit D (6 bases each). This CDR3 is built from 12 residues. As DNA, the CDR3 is TGTGCCAGCACCCCCGGGGGCAATGCGCAGTTCTTC. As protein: CASTPGGNAQFF.